This T cell receptor beta chain comes out of a study of regulatory T cells in long-lasting Graves disease. Germline V gene lookup returns CDR1 SGHTA and CDR2 FQGNSA. J gave up 2 bases and V 6 bases, and 7 bases lay outside the gene matches. The CDR3 length is 15 residues. In this sample, this clonotype turned up many times. Building the TCR beta libraries relied on iRepertoire HTBI primers, and CDR3 regions underwent Arm-PCR. TCRdb reanalysed the multiplex PCR reads using MiXCR and keeps one entry per CDR3 protein. The table includes roughly 470,000 distinct CDR3 sequences, less than 25% detected once. Time point indicated: persistent/refractory GD, antithyroid drugs over 5 years with positive TRAb. Construction of the TCR library relied on RNA isolated from PBMCs.

The gene calls are TRBV7-2 and TRBJ2-7, with 10 bases identical to TRBD2. Sample: peripheral blood mononuclear cells (PBMCs), taken when the disease was refractory, from a patient treated with antithyroid drugs. The receptor was isolated from a female donor with Graves disease. Here the CDR3 DNA reads TGTGCCAGCAGTTACCTAGCGGGGGTGACCTACGAGCAGTACTTC. Amino acids: CASSYLAGVTYEQYF.